This T cell receptor (beta chain) came from a study of long-term antiretroviral therapy in people with HIV. The CDR3 consists of 15 residues. Germline V lookup: CDR1 SGDLS, CDR2 YYNGEE. V shed 0 bases and J 9 bases; nucleotides not matched to a gene: 3. People in the study who had HIV all got their treatment in the United States. The run of the v3.0 immunoSEQ assay was at survey level. Sequenced by immunoSEQ multiplex PCR; TCRdb stores in-frame clones only, minus some. Of around 25,000 clones in the sample, roughly 94% were seen once. The sequencing used unsorted PBMCs, collected just over 4.8 years after starting antiretroviral therapy. This sequence joins TRBV9 and TRBJ2-1; 13 positions agree with TRBD2. The source of this sequence is a woman in her forties or fifties with HIV. The DNA of the CDR3 is TGTGCCAGCAGCGTAGATGGACTAGCGGGAGCTGAGCAGTTCTTC. Residues: CASSVDGLAGAEQFF.